The text below deals with one T cell receptor (beta chain). Antigen unknown. Germline values: CDR1 GTSNPN, CDR2 SVGIG (reference sequence). Trimming removed 0 bases from V and 4 bases from J; junction bases left unmatched: 8. This CDR3 is built from 16 residues. Measured with immunoSEQ multiplex PCR; TCRdb has only the in-frame clones, and not every one. The table lists about 400,000 clones, roughly 85% of them singletons, with around 7.4% in the top ten. This sample is part of a study of Ad26.COV2.S vaccination and SARS-CoV-2 variants. Study findings and constraints: From the TCR breadth and depth analyses, total T cell responses may have been underestimated.

Treatment of the sample: 15 to 20 received Ad26.COV2.S at low or high dose, single or two shots; 5 received placebo; per-sample allocation not given. Repertoires come from day 63 after the first vaccine or placebo injection. V is TRBV30 and J is TRBJ1-5, with 8 bases aligning to TRBD1. The specimen was peripheral blood, collected in a trial of Ad26.COV2.S vaccine versus placebo. This sequence originates from a person between 18 and 60 years old who received the Ad26.COV2.S COVID-19 vaccine or a placebo. In DNA form, the CDR3 reads TGTGCCTGGAGTGTTTCGGCAAGGACAGGGAATCAGCCCCAGCATTTT. As protein: CAWSVSARTGNQPQHF.